These T cell receptor beta chains were read from a single sample in a study of shared clonotypes between healthy human individuals. Profiled with immunoSEQ multiplex PCR; TCRdb holds only in-frame clones, not every one. The repertoire holds around 2.1 million clones, just over 90% seen once, with more than 1.5% in the top ten. The sample taken for sequencing was naive CD8+ T cells from PBMCs. The receptors were gathered from a man between 18 and 29 years old in good health. Some clones in this sample may be carry-over from other donors' samples. The conserved cysteine and the conserved F or W are not part of the CDR3 here.

TRBV2	TRBJ1-1	ASSERWGGEAF
TRBV19	TRBJ1-1	ASSFGGVEAF
TRBV9	TRBJ1-2	ASSVGTGISPNYGYT
TRBV21-1	TRBJ1-5	ASSKDRLESNQPQH
TRBV30	TRBJ2-1	AWGGDWAGNEQF
TRBV7-6	TRBJ2-7	ASSPRQGYEQY
TRBV27	TRBJ2-5	ASSSPAQETQY
TRBV30	TRBJ2-7	AWSPAMKTGRDHEQY
TRBV5-1	TRBJ2-1	ASSLGTSGAYNEQF
TRBV28	TRBJ2-1	ASTLSFGAANQQF
TRBV11-1	TRBJ2-1	ASKVGLAGGGSYNEQF
TRBV7-2	TRBJ2-4	ASSPRTRNIQY
TRBV4-2	TRBJ2-1	ASSQGILAEGVNEQF
TRBV27	TRBJ2-1	ASSPAAGERSNEQF
TRBV9	TRBJ2-2	ASSAPVRGGNTGELF
TRBV27	TRBJ1-2	ASSLWAGDGYT
TRBV4-3	TRBJ2-7	ASSPRTGGTYEQY
TRBV27	TRBJ2-1	ASSSTPGFPGKF
TRBV29-1	TRBJ2-2	SGQGGTFNTGELF
TRBV11-2	TRBJ2-1	ASSLDWVVDNEQF
TRBV30	TRBJ1-2	AWSGNVAIRGYGYT
TRBV7-8	TRBJ2-4	ASSLSLAGDVAKNIQY
TRBV6-5	TRBJ1-5	ATGDNQPQH
TRBV4-1	TRBJ2-7	ASSQTSGTLLVHEQY